The present TCR beta chain was sequenced within a study of response to subunit inactivated influenza vaccine. General study results and limits: That few new T cells are recruited by each seasonal influenza vaccination was the authors' suggestion.

TCRdb re-analysed the RT-PCR reads in MiXCR, keeping a single row per CDR3 protein. Of 500,000 to 550,000 distinct CDR3 sequences in the sample, 6.5% to 8% were seen once. This clonotype was found a few times. Its specificity is unknown. The sample here was PBMCs from blood, taken roughly 24 months after vaccination. This receptor was taken from a man aged 50-75 years who received an inactivated influenza vaccine.

The CDR3 nucleotides read TGTGCCAGCAGTTTTGTCGGTATGTGGGACCAGGAGAATGAGCAGTTCTTC. It is translated as CASSFVGMWDQENEQFF. V usage is TRBV28 and J usage is TRBJ2-1, with D possibly called TRBD1 or TRBD2 (5 bases each). The CDR3 length is 17 residues. Trimming took off 3 bases at V and 7 bases at J, with 22 bases between the two ends. Germline CDR1 is MDHEN and CDR2 is SYDVKM.